A selection of T cell receptor beta chains follows, all from one sample in a study of shared clonotypes between healthy human individuals. TCRdb keeps only in-frame clones here, not all; method: immunoSEQ multiplex PCR. The sample consists of some 490,000 clones, about 72% of them appearing once. Sequences were obtained from PBMCs. The receptors derive from a woman between 35 and 50 years old in good health. Some clones in this sample may be carry-over from other donors' samples. Both conserved end residues are part of each CDR3. Each record gives: clone size, D gene, J gene, V gene, CDR3 protein, CDR3 DNA. A D gene is named only where the DNA matches it firmly. Some rows have no size entry. The others give once, few or many, or a class for an expanded clone.

>-|-|TRBJ1-4|TRBV7-2
CASSLDRSNEKLFF
TGTGCCAGCAGCTTAGACAGATCTAATGAAAAACTGTTTTTT
>-|-|TRBJ1-4|TRBV5-1
CASSFAGLNEKLFF
TGCGCCAGCAGCTTCGCAGGACTTAATGAAAAACTGTTTTTT
>once|TRBD1|TRBJ2-2|TRBV9
CASSVDRVYTGELFF
TGTGCCAGCAGCGTCGACAGGGTTTACACCGGGGAGCTGTTTTTT
>-|TRBD1|TRBJ1-3|TRBV11-3
CASSLGPTGSGNTIYF
TGTGCCAGCAGCTTAGGCCCGACAGGGTCTGGAAACACCATATATTTT
>-|-|TRBJ2-5|TRBV15
CATSTGTETQYF
TGTGCCACCAGCACAGGGACCGAGACCCAGTACTTC
>few|TRBD2|TRBJ2-5|TRBV6-1
CASSELSGRGEETQYF
TGTGCCAGCAGTGAGCTCAGCGGGAGGGGGGAAGAGACCCAGTACTTC
>-|-|TRBJ1-5|TRBV7-2
CASSLGPGTGRRGNQPQHF
TGTGCCAGCAGCTTAGGCCCCGGGACGGGACGACGCGGCAATCAGCCCCAGCATTTT
>-|-|TRBJ2-7|TRBV6-5
CASSWGFGSYEQYF
TGTGCCAGCAGTTGGGGGTTCGGCTCCTACGAGCAGTACTTC
>-|-|TRBJ2-2|TRBV6-5
CASAVVVATGELFF
TGTGCCAGCGCAGTTGTGGTCGCGACCGGGGAGCTGTTTTTT
>few|-|TRBJ2-7|TRBV19
CASRGLSTVGYEQYF
TGTGCCTCTAGGGGCCTAAGTACAGTTGGCTACGAGCAGTACTTC
>-|TRBD1|TRBJ1-2|TRBV7-9
CASSLTGDSYGYTF
TGTGCCAGCAGCTTGACAGGGGACAGCTATGGCTACACCTTC
>-|TRBD1|TRBJ2-7|TRBV28
CASRGQGHNYEQYF
TGTGCCAGCAGGGGACAGGGGCATAACTACGAGCAGTACTTC
>-|TRBD1|TRBJ1-4|TRBV6-1
CASSDPGQGAYNEKLFF
TGTGCCAGCAGTGATCCGGGACAGGGTGCCTATAATGAAAAACTGTTTTTT
>-|-|TRBJ1-5|TRBV28
CASRGDGNQPQHF
TGTGCCAGCAGGGGGGATGGCAATCAGCCCCAGCATTTT
>once|-|TRBJ1-1|TRBV6-1
CASGRENLNTEAFF
TGTGCCAGCGGCAGGGAAAATCTGAACACTGAAGCTTTCTTT
>-|TRBD1|TRBJ2-1|TRBV11-2
CASSPGTGYNEQFF
TGTGCCAGCAGCCCCGGGACAGGATACAATGAGCAGTTCTTC